What follows are 15 T cell receptor beta chains derived from one specimen sequenced in a study of vaccination effects on CD4 cells after COVID-19. Clones were sequenced by immunoSEQ multiplex PCR, and TCRdb holds only the in-frame ones, with some missing. Among 74,000 or so clones, about 80% were seen once, and the ten largest hold more than 10%. Their antigens remain unidentified. Before sequencing took place, the ViraFEST assay used viral peptide pools to expand antigen-specific CD4+ T cells. Culture lasted 10 days before CD4+ T cell isolation. People in the vaccine group had not been infected with SARS-CoV-2 before, and their nucleocapsid antibodies were negative. The input for sequencing was CD4+ T cells from PBMCs cultured with SARS-CoV-2 spike peptides, taken before COVID-19 vaccination. The receptors derive from a human donor who received a COVID-19 vaccine.

The rearrangement uses TRBV9 and TRBJ2-5; D unresolved. Germline CDR1 SGDLS, CDR2 YYNGEE. V lost 6 bases to trimming and J lost 5 bases, with 20 bases between them. This CDR3 spans 15 amino acids. For the CDR3, the DNA is TGTGCCAGCAACCCCGCCGGGCATCGGTCGGAGACCCAGTACTTC. As protein: CASNPAGHRSETQYF.

This clone showed up just a few times. This chain joins TRBV5-5 and TRBJ1-3, with 8 bases aligning to TRBD1. The CDR3 has 18 residues. V dropped 1 base and J dropped 0; count of bases not matched to a gene: 9. Germline CDR1 and CDR2: SGHKS and YYEKEE (reference sequence). CDR3: CASSLRNRGIYSGNTIYF. The CDR3 DNA reads as TGTGCCAGCAGCTTGCGGAACAGGGGGATATACTCTGGAAACACCATATATTTT. The variable domain in full, with the rest retrieved from reference TRBV5-5 and TRBJ1-3, is DAGVTQSPTHLIKTRGQQVTLRCSPISGHKSVSWYQQVLGQGPQFIFQYYEKEERGRGNFPDRFSARQFPNYSSELNVNALLLGDSALYLCASSLRNRGIYSGNTIYFGEGSWLTVV.

Written as DNA, the CDR3 is TGTGCCAGCAGGGAGGTTGACTATTCCGATACGCAGTATTTT. This encodes CASREVDYSDTQYF. The chain uses TRBV2 and TRBJ2-3, with D possibly being TRBD2 (5 bases). The germline V gene has CDR1 SNHLY and CDR2 FYNNEI. The V end was cut by 6 bases, the J end by 6 bases, with 16 bases between. The CDR3 extends over 14 amino acids. The variable domain in full, with the rest retrieved from reference TRBV2 and TRBJ2-3, is EPEVTQTPSHQVTQMGQEVILRCVPISNHLYFYWYRQILGQKVEFLVSFYNNEISEKSEIFDDQFSVERPDGSNFTLKIRSTKLEDSAMYFCASREVDYSDTQYFGPGTRLTVL.

This clone was counted between two and nine times. The rearrangement uses TRBV15 and TRBJ1-1; no clear D. The CDR3 totals 14 residues. Germline V gives CDR1 LNHNV, CDR2 YYDKDF (reference sequence). The V end lost 1 base, the J end lost 7 bases, and 13 bases lay between the germline ends. In DNA form, the CDR3 reads TGTGCCACCAGCAGAGTAGGCACAATCTTTGAAGCTTTCTTT. Translated: CATSRVGTIFEAFF.

The CDR3 here is CASSQGGEQYV. CDR3 nucleotide sequence: TGTGCCAGCAGTCAGGGTGGCGAGCAGTACGTC. The V and J genes are TRBV2 and TRBJ2-7; a possible D gene is TRBD1 (5 bases). Trimming took off 5 bases at V and 6 bases at J, with 8 bases between the two ends. This CDR3 region has 11 residues. The germline gives CDR1 SNHLY, CDR2 FYNNEI.

This clone turned up a few times. The genes are TRBV6-2 or TRBV6-3 and TRBJ1-2; the match to TRBD1 covers 8 bases. The V gene's germline CDR1 is MNHEY and CDR2 SVGEGT. The CDR3 runs to 13 residues. V dropped 6 bases and J dropped 4; count of bases not matched to a gene: 4. CDR3 DNA sequence: TGTGCCAGCAGCGACAGGGGTGGCTATGGCTACACCTTC. This codes for CASSDRGGYGYTF.

The chain uses TRBV7-2 and TRBJ1-4; TRBD1 is a possible D gene (6 bases). The germline V gene has CDR1 SGHTA and CDR2 FQGNSA. This CDR3 contains 16 residues. The ends were cut back, 5 bases at V and 5 bases at J, with 18 bases in the middle. The CDR3 protein is CASSHEGTLYNEKLFF. CDR3 coding DNA: TGTGCCAGCAGCCACGAGGGGACACTTTACAATGAAAAACTGTTTTTT.

The chain recombines TRBV5-6 with TRBJ2-5, with D uncertain. V was trimmed by 1 base and J by 3 bases, leaving 16 bases between them. Per germline, CDR1 SGHDT and CDR2 YYEEEE. The CDR3 is made up of 16 amino acids. In DNA form, the CDR3 reads TGTGCCAGCAGCTTGCAAGGGTCCGTCCCGGAAGAGACCCAGTACTTC. It translates to CASSLQGSVPEETQYF.

This chain joins TRBV11-2 and TRBJ2-7; the D gene is possibly TRBD2 (6 bases). Trimming pared 2 bases from V and 2 bases from J, leaving 13 bases between. The CDR3 has 15 amino acids. From germline, CDR1 is SGHAT and CDR2 FQNNGV. CDR3 sequence reads: CASSLFSGETYEQYV. In DNA, the CDR3 is TGTGCCAGCAGCTTATTCTCGGGGGAGACCTACGAGCAGTACGTC.

This clone showed up just once. V gene TRBV5-4 combines with J gene TRBJ1-2; 8 bases fit TRBD1. From germline, CDR1 is SGHNT and CDR2 YYREEE (reference sequence). The CDR3 has 16 amino acids. Losses at the gene ends were 0 bases for V and 4 bases for J; bases not matched to a gene: 8. The CDR3, as DNA: TGTGCCAGCAGCTTGGAGACAGGGGATAATTCCTATGGCTACACCTTC. It encodes CASSLETGDNSYGYTF.

The CDR3 DNA reads as TGTGCCAGCACCGGACAGGGGGTTCAGCCCCAGCATTTT. Translation gives CASTGQGVQPQHF. The chain uses TRBV6-5 and TRBJ1-5; 10 nucleotides match TRBD1. Germline values: CDR1 MNHEY, CDR2 SVGAGI. V dropped 7 bases and J dropped 6; count of bases not matched to a gene: 3. There are 13 residues in the CDR3.

This clone appeared once. The chain carries TRBV24-1 and TRBJ2-5; TRBD2 might be the D (5 bases). The length of the CDR3 is 13 residues. Trimming cost V 4 bases and J 2 bases, with 7 bases left between them. The germline V gene has CDR1 KGHDR and CDR2 SFDVKD. Written as DNA, the CDR3 is TGTGCCACCAGTGACCCGGGACAAGAGACCCAGTACTTC. Translation gives CATSDPGQETQYF.

This chain uses TRBV24-1 with TRBJ2-5; D call uncertain. CDR1 and CDR2 (germline): KGHDR, SFDVKD. The CDR3 runs 13 residues. V lost 2 bases and J 7 bases, leaving 10 bases between the germline ends. CDR3 protein: CATSDSSLGTQYF. The CDR3 coding sequence is TGTGCCACCAGTGATTCCAGCTTAGGGACCCAGTACTTC.

The chain uses TRBV25-1 and TRBJ2-5; 9 bases agree with TRBD1. The V segment lost 3 bases and the J segment 5 bases; nucleotides outside the gene matches: 7. CDR3 length: 15 residues. CDR1 and CDR2 (germline): MGHDK, SYGVNS. Written as DNA, the CDR3 is TGTGCCAGCAGTGATCGGGACAGGGTTATTGAGACCCAGTACTTC. Amino acids: CASSDRDRVIETQYF.

Here the CDR3 DNA reads TGTGCCAGCAGCCCCCGGACAGGAAAGTGGACAGATACGCAGTATTTT. This encodes CASSPRTGKWTDTQYF. The chain has TRBV3-1 (or the pseudogene TRBV3-2) and TRBJ2-3; 7 nucleotides match TRBD1. The CDR3 loop spans 16 amino acids. The V gene's germline CDR1 is LGHDT and CDR2 YNNKEL (reference sequence). The trim removed 4 bases at V and 3 bases at J, leaving 10 bases unmatched.